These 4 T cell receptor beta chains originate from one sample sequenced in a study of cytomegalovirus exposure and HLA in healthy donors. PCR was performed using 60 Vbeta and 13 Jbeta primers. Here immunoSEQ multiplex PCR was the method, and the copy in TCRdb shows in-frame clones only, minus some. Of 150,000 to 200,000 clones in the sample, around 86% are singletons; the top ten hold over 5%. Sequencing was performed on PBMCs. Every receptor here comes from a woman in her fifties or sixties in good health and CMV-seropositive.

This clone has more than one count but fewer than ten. Here the CDR3 DNA reads TGTGCCAGCAGTTATCGGTTTTCCCCCTACGAGCAGTACTTC. As protein: CASSYRFSPYEQYF. The chain links TRBV6-1 to TRBJ2-7; D not resolved. The CDR3 contains 14 residues. V lost 5 bases and J 2 bases, leaving 13 bases between the germline ends. Germline loops: CDR1 MNHNS, CDR2 SASEGT.

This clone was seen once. In nucleotides, the CDR3 is TGTGCCAGCAGCTTCGCGGTGGACACTGAAGCTTTCTTT. It translates to CASSFAVDTEAFF. The genes are TRBV5-6 and TRBJ1-1; D is unresolved. Germline CDR1 SGHDT, CDR2 YYEEEE. This CDR3 spans 13 amino acids. Trimming cost V 2 bases and J 3 bases, with 8 bases left between them. Full variable domain (outside the CDR3, taken from reference TRBV5-6 and TRBJ1-1): DAGVTQSPTHLIKTRGQQVTLRCSPKSGHDTVSWYQQALGQGPQFIFQYYEEEERQRGNFPDRFSGHQFPNYSSELNVNALLLGDSALYLCASSFAVDTEAFFGQGTRLTVV.

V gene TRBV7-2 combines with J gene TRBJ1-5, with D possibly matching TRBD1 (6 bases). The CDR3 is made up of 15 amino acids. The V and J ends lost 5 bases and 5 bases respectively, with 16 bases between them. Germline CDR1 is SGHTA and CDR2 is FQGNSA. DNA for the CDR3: TGTGCCAGCAGCCCCCCGGGGGGCGTACATCAGCCCCAGCATTTT. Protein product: CASSPPGGVHQPQHF.

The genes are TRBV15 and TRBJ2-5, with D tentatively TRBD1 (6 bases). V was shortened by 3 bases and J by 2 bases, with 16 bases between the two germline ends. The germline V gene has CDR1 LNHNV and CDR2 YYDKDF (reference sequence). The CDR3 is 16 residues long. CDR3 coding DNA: TGTGCCACCAGCAGGGAAGGACAGAAGGGTCAAGAGACCCAGTACTTC. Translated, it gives CATSREGQKGQETQYF.